This T cell receptor (beta chain) comes out of a study of OX40 agonist ivuxolimab in advanced cancers. The overall study: Clinicians treated patients with ivuxolimab, an agonistic anti-OX40 (CD134) antibody.

Clones were read by immunoSEQ multiplex PCR, and TCRdb kept only the in-frame ones, dropping some. The sample consists of some 74,000 clones, roughly 94% of them appearing once. The V gene's germline CDR1 is SGHTS and CDR2 YDEGEE. There are 15 residues in the CDR3. Trimming removed 0 bases from V and 9 bases from J, with 16 bases in between. This clone was seen only once. Its antigen is as yet unknown. Study-level results: Clonal expansion was seen in CD4+ and CD8+ blood T cells by week 6 at 0.1 to 3.0 mg/kg.

The chain employs TRBV5-8 and TRBJ1-5; TRBD1 is a possible D gene (6 bases). The sequencing used CD4+ or CD8+ T cells sorted from blood, collected in a trial of the OX40 agonist ivuxolimab. The receptor's source is an adult with an advanced solid tumor such as melanoma, head and neck, liver or kidney cancer. Written as DNA, the CDR3 is TGTGCCAGCAGCTTGGCCGGGACAACCCCTACGCCCCAGCATTTT. Its translation is CASSLAGTTPTPQHF.